One and the same sample provided the 19 T cell receptor beta chains below, sequenced in a study of T cells in women clearing cervical HPV infection. The protocol was immunoSEQ multiplex PCR, while the TCRdb copy is restricted to in-frame clones and leaves out a portion. Its clone listing holds fewer than 25,000 clones. Sequencing was done on a sample of blood buffy coat. The source of these receptors is a woman between 18 and 75 years old with a cervical HPV16 infection that either progressed to CIN3+ or cleared (not recorded which).

With respect to this clone: The read ends 3 residues before the CDR3 terminus; that terminus is restored from the germline J gene. The chain couples TRBV18 to TRBJ1-5; possibly TRBD1 for D (5 bases). This CDR3 has 14 residues. Germline assignment: CDR1 KGHSH and CDR2 LQKENI. The V gene lost 4 bases and the J gene lost 4 bases, with 11 bases spanning the gap. The sequenced part of the CDR3 DNA is TGTGCCAGCTCACGTAAGGGGTTTAATCAGCCC. It is translated as CASSRKGFNQP. The whole CDR3 protein reads CASSRKGFNQPQHF.

In regard to this clone: The sequenced fragment ends 3 residues before the CDR3 boundary, so the rest is inferred from the germline J gene. The chain is built from TRBV7-2 and TRBJ1-5, with a weak D call TRBD1 (5 bases). Germline loops: CDR1 SGHTA, CDR2 FQGNSA. V lost 5 bases and J lost 0, with 8 bases in between. The CDR3 is 14 amino acids. The sequenced CDR3 bases are TGTGCCAGCAGCCTAACAGGTAGCAATCAGCCC. Its translation is CASSLTGSNQP. The entire CDR3 sequence reads CASSLTGSNQPQHF.

Regarding this clone: The observed sequence ends 3 residues before the CDR3 terminus, with the missing tail filled in from the germline J gene. This sequence joins TRBV5-1 and TRBJ1-3; D gene ambiguous. V was cut by 4 bases and J by 1 base, with 9 bases left in between. Germline values: CDR1 SGHRS, CDR2 YFSETQ. The CDR3 has 14 amino acids. CDR3 region: CASSPEGSGNTIYF. The DNA read from the CDR3 is TGCGCCAGCAGCCCGGAGGGTTCTGGAAACACC.

Comment on this clone: The CDR3 end lies 3 residues beyond the end of the read and is filled in from the germline J gene. The rearrangement links TRBV30 to TRBJ2-4; TRBD2 aligns across 7 bases. The CDR3 extends over 12 amino acids. In germline, CDR1 is GTSNPN, CDR2 SVGIG (reference sequence). CDR3 DNA, as far as it was read: TGTGCCTTCTACGGCGGGGACTATGGT. This encodes CAFYGGDYG. The whole CDR3 region reads CAFYGGDYGQYF.

Comments on this clone: The CDR3 end falls 3 residues outside the read, so it is completed with the germline J gene. The chain employs TRBV2 and TRBJ2-5; 12 bases agree with TRBD2. The CDR3 has 18 residues. CDR1 is SNHLY and CDR2 is FYNNEI in the germline V gene. Losses at the gene ends were 2 bases for V and 4 bases for J; bases not matched to a gene: 11. The CDR3 sequence is CASSESLAGGTVAETQYF. CDR3 DNA, as far as it was read: TGTGCCAGCAGTGAAAGTCTAGCGGGGGGGACGGTAGCAGAGACC.

Points on this clone: The read comes to an end 3 residues before the CDR3 does, leaving the germline J gene to fill in the end. The gene calls are TRBV20-1 and TRBJ2-1, with 8 bases matching TRBD2. In germline, CDR1 is DFQATT, CDR2 SNEGSKA (reference sequence). The CDR3 contains 16 residues. V dropped 5 bases and J dropped 4; count of bases not matched to a gene: 13. The CDR3 loop is CSAPRPGTRGYNEQFF. The CDR3 bases that were read are TGCAGTGCTCCCAGACCCGGGACTAGGGGATACAATGAG.

On this clone itself: The sample holds other DNA sequences that translate to the same CDR3. The CDR3 protein is CASRISYDYTF. The part of the CDR3 DNA that was read is TGTGCCAGCAGGATTTCCTACGAC. The V gene is TRBV6-2 or TRBV6-3, the J gene TRBJ1-2; D gene unclear. Read data end 3 residues before the CDR3 end; the end is taken from the germline J gene. The CDR3 spans 11 residues. From germline, CDR1 is MNHEY and CDR2 SVGEGT.

About this clone: The observed sequence ends 3 residues before the CDR3 terminus, with the missing tail filled in from the germline J gene. The chain recombines TRBV5-1 with TRBJ1-4, with 9 bases identical to TRBD1. The CDR3 loop spans 15 amino acids. Germline trimming cut 0 bases from V and 8 bases from J; bases unmatched to any gene: 5. Germline CDR1 and CDR2: SGHRS and YFSETQ. The CDR3 protein is CASSLGGTGNEKLFF. CDR3 DNA (partial): TGCGCCAGCAGCTTGGGTGGGACAGGGAACGAAAAA.

With respect to this clone: The read ends 3 residues early relative to the CDR3; the germline J gene fills the gap. The rearrangement uses TRBV7-6 and TRBJ2-3; D may be TRBD1 (5 bases). Germline CDR1 reads SGHVS; CDR2 reads FNYEAQ. The CDR3 length is 13 residues. The sequenced CDR3 bases are TGTGCCAGCAGCTTACAAAGGGGTCAGACG. Its protein is CASSLQRGQT. Given in full, the CDR3 is CASSLQRGQTQYF.

About this clone itself: The CDR3 end lies 3 residues beyond the end of the read and is filled in from the germline J gene. The chain combines TRBV19 with TRBJ2-7; D might be TRBD1 or TRBD2, each matching 5 bases. The germline CDR1 and CDR2 sequences are LNHDA and SQIVND (reference sequence). The V gene lost 4 bases and the J gene lost 2 bases, with 12 bases spanning the gap. The CDR3 consists of 14 residues. The CDR3 is CASSTAGSPYEQYF. The CDR3 DNA, read in part, is TGTGCCAGTAGTACGGCAGGGAGCCCCTACGAG.

As for this clone: Sequencing ends 3 residues short of the CDR3 end; the germline J gene provides the rest. The chain links TRBV6-4 to TRBJ2-2; D unresolved. From germline, CDR1 is MRHNA and CDR2 SNTAGT. The CDR3 runs to 15 residues. The V gene lost 2 bases and the J gene lost 4 bases, with 11 bases spanning the gap. The CDR3 loop reads CASSDTFVRTGELFF. The CDR3 bases that were read are TGTGCCAGCAGTGACACTTTCGTACGCACCGGGGAG.

To note about this clone: The CDR3 end lies 3 residues beyond the end of the read and is filled in from the germline J gene. This chain connects TRBV29-1 to TRBJ2-5; a weak D match, TRBD1 (6 bases). CDR1 is SQVTM, CDR2 ANQGSEA, per germline. V shed 7 bases and J shed 2 bases, with 14 bases lying between them. The CDR3 consists of 13 residues. The CDR3 sequence: CSAPGVGQETQYF. CDR3 DNA, as far as it was read: TGCAGCGCCCCAGGGGTGGGGCAAGAGACC.

Turning to this clone: The sequence runs out 3 residues before the end of the CDR3; the remainder is reconstructed from the germline J gene. The chain recombines TRBV18 with TRBJ1-2; 7 bases align to TRBD1. The CDR3 runs 13 residues. V trimming: 6 bases; J trimming: 7 bases; junction bases outside the gene matches: 8. Germline V gives CDR1 KGHSH, CDR2 LQKENI. The sequenced part of the CDR3 DNA is TGTGCCAGCTCCCGAACAGGGGATGGTGGC. It specifies CASSRTGDGG. The whole CDR3 region reads CASSRTGDGGYTF.

Worth noting for this clone: The CDR3 goes on 3 residues after the read ends, and that part is filled in from the germline J gene. The chain is built from TRBV7-6 and TRBJ2-2; 8 bases fit TRBD1. This CDR3 is built from 15 residues. The germline V gene encodes CDR1 SGHVS and CDR2 FNYEAQ. The covered CDR3 bases are TGTGCCAGCAGCTTAAGACAGGGGAGAAAGGAAAAG. Protein sequence: CASSLRQGRKEK. The CDR3 in its entirety is CASSLRQGRKEKLFF. Full variable domain (remainder filled in from reference TRBV7-6 and TRBJ2-2): GAGVSQSPRYKVTKRGQDVALRCDPISGHVSLYWYRQALGQGPEFLTYFNYEAQQDKSGLPNDRFSAERPEGSISTLTIQRTEQRDSAMYRCASSLRQGRKEKLFFGEGSRLTVL.

Concerning this clone itself: The CDR3 extends 3 residues past the end of the read, so its final part is completed from the germline J gene. The chain couples TRBV2 to TRBJ2-3; TRBD2 aligns across 9 bases. Germline V gene data show CDR1 as SNHLY and CDR2 as FYNNEI. This CDR3 region has 15 residues. CDR3 DNA (partial): TGTGCCAGCAGTGAGCGGGGGGGGAGGGGAGAGACG. It specifies CASSERGGRGET. The CDR3 reads in full as CASSERGGRGETQYF.

In regard to this clone: The CDR3 goes on 3 residues after the read ends, and that part is filled in from the germline J gene. Other DNA sequences in this specimen translate into the identical CDR3. The chain has TRBV7-7 and TRBJ2-3; 9 nucleotides align to TRBD1. Germline V gene data show CDR1 as SSHAT and CDR2 as FNYEAQ (reference sequence). There are 16 residues in the CDR3. The DNA read from the CDR3 is TGTGCCAGCAGCGCAGGGTGGGACAGGGAACAAGAGACG. Its protein is CASSAGWDREQET. The full CDR3 is CASSAGWDREQETQYF.

In the case of this clone: The read terminates 3 residues before the CDR3 end, so the remaining end is supplied by the germline J gene. The J gene is TRBJ2-2, the V gene TRBV2; TRBD1 aligns across 10 bases. The CDR3 covers 18 residues. In germline, CDR1 is SNHLY, CDR2 FYNNEI. The ends lost 8 bases at V and 3 bases at J; junction bases unmatched: 15. CDR3 DNA, as far as it was read: TGTGCCAGCCAACACACCAGACAGGGGGCGGCGGACACCGGGGAG. Protein sequence: CASQHTRQGAADTGE. The entire CDR3 sequence reads CASQHTRQGAADTGELFF.

Concerning this clone itself: The missing CDR3 end, 3 residues past where the read stops, is filled in from the germline J gene. V is TRBV5-4 and J is TRBJ2-7; 9 bases map to TRBD2. After removal of 0 bases from V and 2 bases from J, the junction contained 3 bases not matched to a gene. CDR1 is SGHNT and CDR2 is YYREEE in the germline V gene (reference sequence). The CDR3 spans 15 residues. CDR3 DNA, as far as it was read: TGTGCCAGCAGCTTGGGTAGCGGGGGACCCTACGAG. It encodes CASSLGSGGPYE. The whole CDR3 protein is CASSLGSGGPYEQYF.

With respect to this clone: Read sequence stops 3 residues before the CDR3 end, and the germline J gene provides the missing end. The V gene is TRBV7-8, the J gene TRBJ2-4, with D possibly TRBD1 on 5 matching bases. Germline-derived CDR1 and CDR2 are SGHVS and FQNEAQ. V lost 7 bases and J lost 6, with 16 bases in between. The CDR3 loop spans 14 amino acids. The DNA read from the CDR3 is TGTGCCAGCACTCTTTCAGGGCAGGCAAACATT. It specifies CASTLSGQANI. The whole CDR3 sequence reads CASTLSGQANIQYF. The full variable domain, in which reference TRBV7-8 and TRBJ2-4 provide the parts outside the CDR3, is GAGVSQSPRYKVAKRGQDVALRCDPISGHVSLFWYQQALGQGPEFLTYFQNEAQLDKSGLPSDRFFAERPEGSVSTLKIQRTQQEDSAVYLCASTLSGQANIQYFGAGTRLSVL.